The text below deals with one T cell receptor (beta chain). Combining a sample-barcoded 5' primer with a J-beta primer mix, a second PCR ran for about 7 to 12 cycles. One entry per CDR3 protein, called by TCRdb with MiXCR from the 5' RACE reads. This sample yields hundreds of thousands of distinct CDR3 sequences, of which under 80% are seen a single time; roughly a quarter belongs to the top ten. CDR3 length equals 12 residues. Germline values: CDR1 SQVTM, CDR2 ANQGSEA. V dropped 6 bases and J dropped 2 bases, with 10 bases sitting between them. The data are from a study of blood T cells in healthy people across ages.

Sequencing used blood. This chain uses TRBV29-1 with TRBJ2-5; the D is unclear. The clonotype was recovered from a man in his thirties or forties in good health. The CDR3, as DNA: TGCAGCGTCGACCGGTTTCAAGAGACCCAGTACTTC. This sequence encodes CSVDRFQETQYF.